The next 4 T cell receptor beta chains were all read from a single sample in a study of cytomegalovirus exposure and HLA in healthy donors (dated by TCRdb to 2016 to 2017). The library was built by means of the immunoSEQ multiplex PCR assay. A mixture of 60 forward primers for TCR Vbeta segments and 13 reverse primers for TCR Jbeta segments was used in the multiplex PCR. The table comes from immuneACCESS by way of TCRdb, which keeps in-frame sequences with V and J called. Part of the clones is missing from these tables; in studies checked, under half for an unresolved V gene and the rest for unknown reasons. Here the sample has some 150,000 clones; around 80% occur a single time. The top ten hold 5.6% of the sample. The sequenced material came from PBMCs. All receptors derive from a woman aged 40 to 50 in good health and CMV-seropositive.

This chain links TRBV28 with TRBJ1-5; D gene ambiguous. This CDR3 is 12 amino acids long. CDR1 and CDR2 from the germline V gene are MDHEN and SYDVKM. V was trimmed by 6 bases and J by 6 bases, leaving 9 bases between them. CDR3 region: CASSLVLQPQHF. DNA for the CDR3: TGTGCCAGCAGCTTAGTTCTTCAGCCCCAGCATTTT.

The chain is built from TRBV5-1 and TRBJ2-1, with 8 nucleotides matching TRBD2. V lost 4 bases, J lost 2 bases, and 5 bases stayed unmatched. Germline loops: CDR1 SGHRS, CDR2 YFSETQ. The CDR3 sequence is 15 residues long. CDR3 nucleotides: TGCGCCAGCAGCACAAATAGCGGGGCCTACAATGAGCAGTTCTTC. Protein product: CASSTNSGAYNEQFF.

This chain connects TRBV7-2 to TRBJ2-7; D possibly corresponds to TRBD2 (6 bases). Germline CDR1 and CDR2: SGHTA and FQGNSA. The CDR3 consists of 12 residues. V lost 4 bases and J 9 bases, leaving 13 bases between the germline ends. The CDR3 nucleotides read TGTGCCAGCAGCTGGGACTCGATTGTGCAGTACTTC. Protein product: CASSWDSIVQYF. Combining the CDR3 with reference TRBV7-2 and TRBJ2-7 gives the whole variable domain GAGVSQSPSNKVTEKGKDVELRCDPISGHTALYWYRQSLGQGLEFLIYFQGNSAPDKSGLPSDRFSAERTGGSVSTLTIQRTQQEDSAVYLCASSWDSIVQYFGPGTRLTVT.

As concerns this clone: This sample also contains other DNA sequences that code for the same CDR3. V and J are TRBV9 and TRBJ1-5; D is undetermined. CDR1 is SGDLS, CDR2 YYNGEE, per germline. Trimming took 4 bases from V and 5 from J, leaving 10 bases between them. The CDR3 loop spans 13 amino acids. CDR3 protein: CASSPGGDQPQHF. The DNA of the CDR3 is TGTGCCAGCAGCCCCGGCGGTGATCAGCCCCAGCATTTT.